The 10 T cell receptor beta chains listed next were all sequenced from one sample in a study of PD-1 blockade in classical Hodgkin lymphoma. As for time point: newly diagnosed, previously untreated cHL patient sample. Purification of CD4+ T cells from thawed PBMCs was achieved by magnetic negative selection. The table came from immunoSEQ multiplex PCR; TCRdb's copy has only in-frame clones and leaves some out. This sample has fewer than 30,000 clones; 80% to 90% occur once, and the top ten carry under 0.4%. Sequencing was performed on CD4+ T cells from blood. The receptors here all came from a human donor with classical Hodgkin lymphoma.

The rearrangement links TRBV14 to TRBJ2-5; 10 positions match TRBD2. This CDR3 region has 13 residues. Germline V gives CDR1 SGHDN, CDR2 FVKESK. Trimming removed 1 base from V and 13 bases from J; junction bases left unmatched: 6. CDR3 residues: CASSQVVTSGAYF. The CDR3, as DNA: TGTGCCAGCAGCCAAGTTGTCACTAGCGGGGCGTACTTC. The full variable domain, rest sourced from reference TRBV14 and TRBJ2-5, is EAGVTQFPSHSVIEKGQTVTLRCDPISGHDNLYWYRRVMGKEIKFLLHFVKESKQDESGMPNNRFLAERTGGTYSTLKVQPAELEDSGVYFCASSQVVTSGAYFGPGTRLLVL.

V usage is TRBV11-3 and J usage is TRBJ2-1; the match to TRBD1 covers 7 bases. The germline CDR1 and CDR2 sequences are SGHNT and YENEEA. CDR3 length: 13 amino acids. V trimming: 2 bases; J trimming: 7 bases; junction bases outside the gene matches: 2. The CDR3 sequence: CASSLWTGNEQFF. Written as DNA, the CDR3 is TGTGCCAGCAGCTTATGGACAGGTAATGAGCAGTTCTTC.

This clone was seen only a few times. CDR3 residues: CAWQPGQGHQPQHF. The CDR3 region has the DNA TGTGCCTGGCAACCGGGACAGGGGCATCAGCCCCAGCATTTT. V and J are TRBV30 and TRBJ1-5; 10 bases are a match to TRBD1. The length of the CDR3 is 14 residues. V was pared by 5 bases and J by 5 bases, with 6 bases of the junction left unmatched. Germline loops: CDR1 GTSNPN, CDR2 SVGIG (reference sequence).

V is TRBV7-2 and J is TRBJ2-3, with D maybe TRBD2 (7 bases). CDR3 length: 16 residues. With 1 base removed from V and 3 bases from J, the gap between germline ends came to 14 bases. CDR1 is SGHTA, CDR2 FQGNSA, per germline. This CDR3 is CASSLGGGGSTDTQYF. The CDR3 nucleotides are TGTGCCAGCAGCTTAGGAGGGGGGGGTTCGACAGATACGCAGTATTTT.

The chain joins TRBV9 to TRBJ2-1; TRBD1 agrees at 7 bases. The germline V gene has CDR1 SGDLS and CDR2 YYNGEE. V trimming: 0 bases; J trimming: 2 bases; junction bases outside the gene matches: 5. There are 16 residues in the CDR3. This CDR3 reads CASSVAPQGAYNEQFF. In DNA form, the CDR3 reads TGTGCCAGCAGCGTAGCCCCCCAGGGGGCCTACAATGAGCAGTTCTTC. Supplemented by reference TRBV9 and TRBJ2-1, the full variable domain reads DSGVTQTPKHLITATGQRVTLRCSPRSGDLSVYWYQQSLDQGLQFLIQYYNGEERAKGNILERFSAQQFPDLHSELNLSSLELGDSALYFCASSVAPQGAYNEQFFGPGTRLTVL.

The J gene is TRBJ1-5, the V gene TRBV6-6, with D unresolved. This CDR3 has 14 residues. V was shortened by 1 base and J by 5 bases, with 9 bases between the two germline ends. CDR1 MNHNY and CDR2 SVGAGI come from the germline V gene (reference sequence). The CDR3 region is CASSYFPQDQPQHF. Written as DNA, the CDR3 is TGTGCCAGCAGTTACTTCCCTCAAGATCAGCCCCAGCATTTT.

This rearrangement joins TRBV5-1 to TRBJ2-1, with unresolved D. This CDR3 contains 15 residues. Germline V gene sequence: CDR1 SGHRS, CDR2 YFSETQ. Trimming took off 0 bases at V and 2 bases at J, with 9 bases between the two ends. The CDR3 protein is CASSLDLGTYNEQFF. The CDR3 region has the DNA TGCGCCAGCAGCTTGGATTTGGGGACCTACAATGAGCAGTTCTTC.

This clone was seen a single time. The V and J genes are TRBV30 and TRBJ2-1, with D unresolved. The CDR3 length is 13 residues. CDR1 is GTSNPN and CDR2 is SVGIG in the germline V gene (reference sequence). With 0 bases removed from V and 5 bases from J, the gap between germline ends came to 8 bases. The CDR3 loop reads CAWSVGWDNEQFF. The CDR3 DNA sequence: TGTGCCTGGAGTGTAGGGTGGGACAATGAGCAGTTCTTC.

The rearrangement joins TRBV6-5 to TRBJ1-1; possible D gene TRBD1, 5 bases. The CDR3 has 13 residues. V was clipped by 5 bases and J by 1 base, with 8 bases between them. Germline assignment: CDR1 MNHEY and CDR2 SVGAGI. CDR3 DNA sequence: TGTGCCAGCAGTAGCGGGGGGAACACTGAAGCTTTCTTT. It specifies CASSSGGNTEAFF.

J is TRBJ2-7 and V is TRBV4-3, with TRBD2 matching 7 bases. Unmatched junction bases numbered 5, after V lost 0 bases and J lost 6 bases. Per germline, CDR1 LGHNA and CDR2 YSLEER. CDR3 length equals 14 residues. The CDR3 loop is CASSQEGWGGEQYF. The CDR3 nucleotides read TGCGCCAGCAGCCAAGAGGGTTGGGGGGGCGAGCAGTACTTC.